This T cell receptor beta chain is from a study of monozygotic twins with inflammatory bowel disease. Germline loops: CDR1 SGHRS, CDR2 YFSETQ. The CDR3 contains 11 residues. The RNA usage for each TCR library was roughly 3,700 ng of total RNA. Eight cDNA synthesis reactions were run for every sample. PCR of TCRalpha and TCRbeta cDNA was nested, with two rounds of 16 and 9 cycles. TCRdb reprocessed the 5' RACE reads, with one entry per CDR3 protein and no DNA. Its listing shows roughly 140,000 distinct CDR3 sequences. Study-wide points: Similarity of repertoires did not differ between concordant and discordant twins, possibly from limited power.

Comments on this clonotype: Antigen: not known.

V is TRBV5-1 and J is TRBJ2-7. Sequencing was done on a sample of blood. This TCR was recovered from a human donor with ulcerative colitis or Crohn's disease, or a healthy co-twin of an affected twin (not recorded which). The CDR3 protein is CASSSSYEQYF.